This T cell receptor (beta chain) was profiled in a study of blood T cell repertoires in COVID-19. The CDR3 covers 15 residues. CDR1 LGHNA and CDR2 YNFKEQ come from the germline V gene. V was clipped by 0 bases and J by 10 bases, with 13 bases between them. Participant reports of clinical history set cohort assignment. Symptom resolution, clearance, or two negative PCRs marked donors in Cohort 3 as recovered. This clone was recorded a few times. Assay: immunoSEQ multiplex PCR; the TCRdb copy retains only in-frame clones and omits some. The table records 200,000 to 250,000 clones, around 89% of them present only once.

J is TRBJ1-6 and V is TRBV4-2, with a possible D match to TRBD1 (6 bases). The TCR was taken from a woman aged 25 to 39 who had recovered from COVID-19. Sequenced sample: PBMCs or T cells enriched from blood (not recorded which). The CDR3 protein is CASSQENRVDSPLHF. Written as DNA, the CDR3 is TGTGCCAGCAGCCAAGAAAACAGGGTGGACTCACCCCTCCACTTT.